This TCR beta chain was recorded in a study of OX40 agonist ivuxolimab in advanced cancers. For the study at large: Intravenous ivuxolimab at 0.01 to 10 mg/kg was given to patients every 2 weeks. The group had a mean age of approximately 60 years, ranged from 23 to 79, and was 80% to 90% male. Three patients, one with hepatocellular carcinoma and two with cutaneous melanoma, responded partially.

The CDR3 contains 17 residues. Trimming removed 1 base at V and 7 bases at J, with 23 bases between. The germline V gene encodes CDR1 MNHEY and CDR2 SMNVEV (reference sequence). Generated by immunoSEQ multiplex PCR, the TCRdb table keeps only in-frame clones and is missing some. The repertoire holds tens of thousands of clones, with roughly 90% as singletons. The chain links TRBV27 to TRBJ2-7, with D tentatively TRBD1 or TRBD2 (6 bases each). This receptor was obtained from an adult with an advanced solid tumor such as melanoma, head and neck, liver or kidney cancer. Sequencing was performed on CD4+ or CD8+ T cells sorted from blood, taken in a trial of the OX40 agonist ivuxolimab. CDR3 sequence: CASSLLAPGGSRIEQYF. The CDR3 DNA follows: TGTGCCAGCAGTTTATTAGCCCCCGGGGGCTCCAGGATAGAGCAGTACTTC.